This T cell receptor beta chain was sequenced during a study of OX40 agonist ivuxolimab in advanced cancers. Study summary: The study treated patients with ivuxolimab, an agonistic anti-OX40 (CD134) antibody. Patients were 65% to 85% male with ages about 23 to 80, mean 60. General observations from the study: More expanded clones were seen, on average, in CD8+ T cells than in CD4+.

Sequenced by immunoSEQ multiplex PCR; TCRdb stores in-frame clones only, minus some. The sample consists of 65,000 or so clones, around nine tenths of them appearing once. On this clone: The antigen remains unidentified.

The material sequenced was CD4+ or CD8+ T cells sorted from blood, taken in a trial of the OX40 agonist ivuxolimab. The receptor's source is an adult with an advanced solid tumor such as melanoma, head and neck, liver or kidney cancer.

This chain's CDR3 is CASSVGFQGNEQFF. In DNA, the CDR3 is TGTGCCAGCAGCGTAGGATTCCAGGGGAATGAGCAGTTCTTC. The rearrangement links TRBV9 to TRBJ2-1, with D perhaps TRBD1 (6 bases). CDR1 SGDLS and CDR2 YYNGEE come from the germline V gene. The CDR3 extends over 14 amino acids. Trimming shortened V by 0 bases and J by 7 bases, and 11 bases separated the two germline ends.